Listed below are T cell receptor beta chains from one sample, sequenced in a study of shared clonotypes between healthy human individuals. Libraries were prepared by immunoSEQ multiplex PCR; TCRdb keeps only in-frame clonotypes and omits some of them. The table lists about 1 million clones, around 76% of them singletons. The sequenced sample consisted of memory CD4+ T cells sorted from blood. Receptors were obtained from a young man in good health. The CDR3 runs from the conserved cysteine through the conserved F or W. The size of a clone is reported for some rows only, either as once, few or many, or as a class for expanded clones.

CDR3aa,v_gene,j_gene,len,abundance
CASSLDPGQGYGYTF,TRBV11-2,TRBJ1-2,15,.
CASSRNAYEQYF,TRBV7-8,TRBJ2-7,12,.
CASSTDAYEQYF,TRBV10-1,TRBJ2-7,12,.
CAWRGTLNSYEQYF,TRBV30,TRBJ2-7,14,.
CASSVSSGDTYEQYF,TRBV9,TRBJ2-7,15,.
CSVSGQGNNEQFF,TRBV29-1,TRBJ2-1,13,.
CASSVGGRKNTGELFF,TRBV9,TRBJ2-2,16,.
CASSPGGGGGNEQFF,TRBV6-5,TRBJ2-1,15,.
CASSVAASSGGARDTQYF,TRBV9,TRBJ2-3,18,once
CASSEDRGPLKLFF,TRBV6-6,TRBJ1-4,14,few
CASSPSGAGANVLTF,TRBV28,TRBJ2-6,15,many
CASKGQIFYNEQFF,TRBV10-2,TRBJ2-1,14,.
CASDREPGANVLTF,TRBV6-1,TRBJ2-6,14,few
CASSYRGASETQYF,TRBV6-6,TRBJ2-5,14,.
CASSPQAEGEQFF,TRBV18,TRBJ2-1,13,.
CASNGFGDTQYF,TRBV6-1,TRBJ2-3,12,.
CATSRDLAGGRNEQFF,TRBV15,TRBJ2-1,16,.
CASSLVGGATDTQYF,TRBV5-1,TRBJ2-3,15,.
CASSLVLAGVEQYF,TRBV7-2,TRBJ2-7,14,.
CASGAWTGGGSTDTQYF,TRBV28,TRBJ2-3,17,.
CSVGTATSGNTIYF,TRBV29-1,TRBJ1-3,14,.
CASSPPRDSYYGYTF,TRBV28,TRBJ1-2,15,.
CASSSRDRGFHEQYF,TRBV11-2,TRBJ2-7,15,.
CASSPARTDTQYF,TRBV5-6,TRBJ2-3,13,.